A single sample is the source of the 21 T cell receptor beta chains below, sequenced in a study of blood T cell repertoires in COVID-19. TCRdb's table, derived via immunoSEQ multiplex PCR, lists solely in-frame clones and lacks some. The table includes about 9,900 clones, about 81% detected once. What was sequenced was peripheral blood. Source of these receptors: a man aged 55 to 70 with active COVID-19.

V usage is TRBV19 and J usage is TRBJ2-5, with 10 bases lining up with TRBD1. Germline loops: CDR1 LNHDA, CDR2 SQIVND (reference sequence). This CDR3 region has 14 residues. Germline trimming cut 3 bases from V and 5 bases from J; bases unmatched to any gene: 3. This CDR3 reads CASSISGQGETQYF. The CDR3 DNA sequence: TGTGCCAGTAGTATTTCGGGACAGGGGGAGACCCAGTACTTC.

This chain links TRBV7-2 with TRBJ1-1; the D gene is possibly TRBD1 (5 bases). CDR3 length: 14 amino acids. V lost 3 bases and J 0 bases, leaving 8 bases between the germline ends. Germline CDR1 and CDR2: SGHTA and FQGNSA. CDR3 sequence (DNA): TGTGCCAGCAGCTTCGACAGAATGAACACTGAAGCTTTCTTT. It specifies CASSFDRMNTEAFF. Full variable domain (rest looked up from reference TRBV7-2 and TRBJ1-1): GAGVSQSPSNKVTEKGKDVELRCDPISGHTALYWYRQSLGQGLEFLIYFQGNSAPDKSGLPSDRFSAERTGGSVSTLTIQRTQQEDSAVYLCASSFDRMNTEAFFGQGTRLTVV.

This clone appeared once. This rearrangement joins TRBV2 to TRBJ2-7, with D possibly matching TRBD1 (5 bases). Germline V gene lookup returns CDR1 SNHLY and CDR2 FYNNEI. The CDR3 loop spans 13 amino acids. Trimming took 4 bases from V and 3 from J, leaving 10 bases between them. CDR3 sequence: CASSVSGLYEQYF. The CDR3 nucleotides are TGTGCCAGCAGTGTTTCAGGGCTCTACGAGCAGTACTTC.

V usage is TRBV19 and J usage is TRBJ2-7, with unresolved D. CDR1 and CDR2 (germline): LNHDA, SQIVND (reference sequence). Trimming shortened V by 4 bases and J by 5 bases, and 15 bases separated the two germline ends. This CDR3 contains 14 residues. CDR3 sequence (DNA): TGTGCCAGTAGTAACGCCAGACGAGGTGACGAGCAGTACTTC. This translates into CASSNARRGDEQYF.

This rearrangement joins TRBV27 to TRBJ2-3, with a possible D match to TRBD2 (6 bases). V lost 3 bases to trimming and J lost 7 bases, with 20 bases between them. Germline CDR1 is MNHEY and CDR2 is SMNVEV (reference sequence). The length of the CDR3 is 16 residues. CDR3 in amino acids: CASSFQGGDGVYTQYF. CDR3 in DNA: TGTGCCAGCAGTTTCCAAGGCGGGGATGGCGTCTATACGCAGTATTTT.

This clone occurred a few times. The chain carries TRBV7-8 and TRBJ2-5; D perhaps matches TRBD1 (5 bases). Germline V gene lookup returns CDR1 SGHVS and CDR2 FQNEAQ. Between the trimmed V and J ends, which lost 5 bases and 2 bases, there was a span of 9 bases. The CDR3 contains 13 residues. CDR3: CASSPRQQETQYF. CDR3 coding DNA: TGTGCCAGCAGCCCCAGACAGCAAGAGACCCAGTACTTC.

The CDR3 DNA sequence: TGTGCCAGCATACCCAGGGGACAGGGGGTCTATGGCTACACCTTC. Protein sequence: CASIPRGQGVYGYTF. J is TRBJ1-2 and V is TRBV5-8, with TRBD1 matching 11 bases. Germline V lookup: CDR1 SGHTS, CDR2 YDEGEE. The CDR3 covers 15 residues. The trim removed 6 bases at V and 4 bases at J, leaving 8 bases unmatched.

The CDR3 region is CASSPGGLYNSPLHF. The CDR3 DNA sequence: TGTGCCAGCAGCCCAGGTGGCCTTTATAATTCACCCCTCCACTTT. The J gene is TRBJ1-6, the V gene TRBV7-2; D gene unclear. Trimming cost V 5 bases and J 4 bases, with 12 bases left between them. Germline V gene sequence: CDR1 SGHTA, CDR2 FQGNSA. The CDR3 contains 15 residues.

This chain uses TRBV5-5 with TRBJ1-1; no clear D. V was pared by 1 base and J by 1 base, with 11 bases between. Germline values: CDR1 SGHKS, CDR2 YYEKEE (reference sequence). This CDR3 is 15 amino acids long. CDR3 sequence reads: CASSLHGLSNTEAFF. CDR3 DNA sequence: TGTGCCAGCAGCTTGCACGGACTATCGAACACTGAAGCTTTCTTT.

The sample holds a few counts of this clone. This rearrangement joins TRBV27 to TRBJ2-7, with a tentative D call TRBD1 (6 bases). CDR3 length: 13 amino acids. The ends were cut back, 2 bases at V and 6 bases at J, with 11 bases in the middle. CDR1 MNHEY and CDR2 SMNVEV come from the germline V gene (reference sequence). The DNA of the CDR3 is TGTGCCAGCAGTTTACTTCTCAGGGGCGAGCAGTACTTC. Translation: CASSLLLRGEQYF.

This clone was seen more than once but under ten times. CDR3 DNA: TGTGCCAGCAGTCCCCTAGGACTAGCGGGAGGACGAGCCTACGAGCAGTACTTC. Amino acid sequence: CASSPLGLAGGRAYEQYF. The rearrangement uses TRBV28 and TRBJ2-7; 14 bases line up with TRBD2. The CDR3 runs to 18 residues. The junction had 11 bases not matched to a gene; V was cut back by 5 bases and J by 2 bases. Germline loops: CDR1 MDHEN, CDR2 SYDVKM.

CDR3 DNA: TGTGCCAGCAACTCAGTGGGGGGTAACTATGGCTACACCTTC. It specifies CASNSVGGNYGYTF. The chain joins TRBV5-6 to TRBJ1-2; maybe TRBD1 (5 bases). The V gene's germline CDR1 is SGHDT and CDR2 YYEEEE. The germline V and J ends were trimmed by 6 bases and 1 base, with 13 bases remaining between them. This CDR3 spans 14 amino acids.

As for this clone: Other nucleotide sequences from this sample produce the same CDR3. J is TRBJ2-3 and V is TRBV19, with 9 positions matching TRBD2. Germline V gives CDR1 LNHDA, CDR2 SQIVND (reference sequence). The CDR3 runs 15 residues. Trimming took 5 bases from V and 2 from J; bases not matched to a gene: 5. The CDR3 DNA is TGTGCCAGTAGTCCGAGCGGGGGGCACACAGATACGCAGTATTTT. It codes for CASSPSGGHTDTQYF.

This chain uses TRBV18 with TRBJ2-3, with a possible D match to TRBD2 (6 bases). The CDR3 loop spans 14 amino acids. V was clipped by 3 bases and J by 1 base, with 8 bases between them. Per the germline V gene, CDR1 is KGHSH and CDR2 is LQKENI. CDR3 protein: CASSPGEGTDTQYF. The CDR3 DNA reads as TGTGCCAGCTCACCGGGGGAGGGCACAGATACGCAGTATTTT.

In its sample, this clone was seen once. The chain uses TRBV28 and TRBJ2-1, with TRBD1 matching 9 bases. Germline V lookup: CDR1 MDHEN, CDR2 SYDVKM. J lost 6 bases, V lost 6 bases, and 12 bases had no gene match. This CDR3 region has 16 residues. The CDR3 loop is CASRGPGTGYSNEQFF. DNA of the CDR3: TGTGCCAGCAGGGGCCCCGGGACAGGGTATAGCAATGAGCAGTTCTTC.

The chain links TRBV6-5 to TRBJ1-1; TRBD1 agrees at 8 bases. CDR3 size: 14 residues. V dropped 6 bases and J dropped 10; count of bases not matched to a gene: 13. Germline values: CDR1 MNHEY, CDR2 SVGAGI. CDR3: CASSQGASSFVAFF. In nucleotides, the CDR3 is TGTGCCAGCAGCCAGGGGGCGTCGAGTTTCGTAGCTTTCTTT.

The V gene is TRBV13, the J gene TRBJ2-1, with 12 positions matching TRBD2. The length of the CDR3 is 18 residues. The junction had 9 bases not matched to a gene; V was cut back by 1 base and J by 5 bases. Per germline, CDR1 PRHDT and CDR2 FYEKMQ (reference sequence). CDR3 in amino acids: CASSLDQLAGGGNNEQFF. In DNA form, the CDR3 reads TGTGCCAGCAGCTTAGACCAACTAGCGGGGGGAGGTAACAATGAGCAGTTCTTC.

V is TRBV7-9 and J is TRBJ2-7; 10 nucleotides align to TRBD1. Germline V gives CDR1 SEHNR, CDR2 FQNEAQ (reference sequence). CDR3 length: 15 residues. With 2 bases clipped from V and 5 bases from J, the junction kept 6 bases outside the gene matches. The CDR3 loop reads CASSLRDRGPHEQYF. CDR3 nucleotide sequence: TGTGCCAGCAGCTTACGGGACAGGGGACCCCACGAGCAGTACTTC.

The gene calls are TRBV30 and TRBJ1-1; D uncertain. The CDR3 loop spans 15 amino acids. Trimming pared 2 bases from V and 3 bases from J, leaving 16 bases between. Germline loops: CDR1 GTSNPN, CDR2 SVGIG (reference sequence). CDR3 in amino acids: CAWSRIIDLDTEAFF. DNA of the CDR3: TGTGCCTGGAGTAGAATCATCGACTTGGACACTGAAGCTTTCTTT. The full variable domain, rest sourced from reference TRBV30 and TRBJ1-1, is SQTIHQWPATLVQPVGSPLSLECTVEGTSNPNLYWYRQAAGRGLQLLFYSVGIGQISSEVPQNLSASRPQDRQFILSSKKLLLSDSGFYLCAWSRIIDLDTEAFFGQGTRLTVV.

This clone occurred a few times. CDR3 in DNA: TGTGCCAGCAGTCCCCCCGGGGGTTGGTCACCCCTCCACTTT. Amino acid sequence: CASSPPGGWSPLHF. The rearrangement uses TRBV6-5 and TRBJ1-6, with D possibly matching TRBD1 (5 bases). The CDR3 has 14 residues. Germline values: CDR1 MNHEY, CDR2 SVGAGI. Trimming shortened V by 5 bases and J by 10 bases, and 15 bases separated the two germline ends.

This chain uses TRBV10-3 with TRBJ1-3; D is uncertain. Germline CDR1 and CDR2: ENHRY and SYGVKD. The CDR3 consists of 14 residues. V was trimmed by 3 bases and J by 4 bases, leaving 10 bases between them. CDR3 coding DNA: TGTGCCATCAGTGAAGACCCGAGGGGAAACACCATATATTTT. Its translation: CAISEDPRGNTIYF.